The 20 T cell receptor beta chains below were found in one sample sequenced in a study of T cell repertoires in cytomegalovirus infection. Their specific antigens are unknown. MiXCR was run by TCRdb on the reads, yielding one entry per CDR3 protein. The table records roughly 160,000 distinct CDR3 sequences, about 20% of them present only once. Sequencing used CD8+ T cells from cultured PBMCs, obtained from culture after CMV antigen stimulation. These receptors were taken from a human donor in good health (CMV status not recorded). Some clones in this sample may be carry-over from other donors' samples.

To note about this clonotype: An end of the junction differs from the germline gene, which may be a read error. The CDR3 loop is CVSSFGRGYNEQFF. In DNA, the CDR3 is TGTGTCAGCAGTTTTGGCAGGGGGTACAATGAGCAGTTCTTC. The chain employs TRBV12-3 or TRBV12-4 and TRBJ2-1; the match to TRBD1 covers 7 bases. The CDR3 consists of 14 residues.

J is TRBJ2-3 and V is TRBV6-1; maybe TRBD1 (6 bases). V was trimmed by 3 bases and J by 3 bases, leaving 10 bases between them. Germline V gives CDR1 MNHNS, CDR2 SASEGT. The CDR3 covers 14 residues. As DNA, the CDR3 is TGTGCCAGCAGTGACAGGGGTTTTACAGATACGCAGTATTTT. Translating it yields CASSDRGFTDTQYF.

This clonotype occurred a few times. V usage is TRBV7-9 and J usage is TRBJ2-7, with 7 bases aligning to TRBD1. Per the germline V gene, CDR1 is SEHNR and CDR2 is FQNEAQ (reference sequence). The CDR3 is made up of 15 amino acids. Germline trimming cut 0 bases from V and 5 bases from J; bases unmatched to any gene: 7. In DNA, the CDR3 is TGTGCCAGCAGCTTAGCGGAAACAGGGGAGAACGAGCAGTACTTC. The encoded protein is CASSLAETGENEQYF.

This clonotype has a handful of counts. The V gene is TRBV27, the J gene TRBJ1-1; no clear D gene. CDR1 is MNHEY, CDR2 SMNVEV, per germline (reference sequence). The CDR3 loop spans 16 amino acids. Trimming pared 0 bases from V and 4 bases from J, leaving 15 bases between. The CDR3 nucleotides read TGTGCCAGCAGTTTATCAGGGTTTCGGATGGGCACTGAAGCTTTCTTT. The encoded protein is CASSLSGFRMGTEAFF.

This clonotype turned up a few times. V is TRBV7-6 and J is TRBJ2-7; 7 bases line up with TRBD1. CDR3 length: 15 amino acids. Trimming at V came to 1 base and at J to 3 bases, leaving 6 bases not matched to a gene. Germline assignment: CDR1 SGHVS and CDR2 FNYEAQ. The CDR3 reads CASSLEGQAFYEQYF. The CDR3 nucleotides read TGTGCCAGCAGCTTAGAAGGACAGGCATTCTACGAGCAGTACTTC.

This clonotype was counted between two and nine times. The chain couples TRBV19 to TRBJ2-1; 11 bases are shared with TRBD2. The V gene end was trimmed by 10 bases and the J gene end by 4 bases; junction bases not matched to a gene: 6. The CDR3 totals 14 residues. Germline V gives CDR1 LNHDA, CDR2 SQIVND (reference sequence). CDR3 amino acids: CATALAGGYNEQFF. In DNA form, the CDR3 reads TGTGCCACCGCATTAGCGGGGGGGTACAATGAGCAGTTCTTC.

The V and J genes are TRBV4-3 and TRBJ2-1, with D possibly TRBD2 on 7 matching bases. Deletions cut 0 bases from V and 4 bases from J, with 13 bases between. The CDR3 totals 16 residues. Looked up from germline, CDR1 is LGHNA and CDR2 is YSLEER. The CDR3 bases are TGCGCCAGCAGCCAAGATTTGCGGGGGACATACAATGAGCAGTTCTTC. It is translated as CASSQDLRGTYNEQFF.

J is TRBJ1-5 and V is TRBV7-8; D not resolved. V was pared by 5 bases and J by 1 base, with 15 bases between. Germline V gives CDR1 SGHVS, CDR2 FQNEAQ. This CDR3 is built from 16 residues. The CDR3 spells CASSPFKAFSNQPQHF. DNA for the CDR3: TGTGCCAGCAGCCCCTTTAAGGCCTTCAGCAATCAGCCCCAGCATTTT.

The chain employs TRBV27 and TRBJ1-2; a possible D gene is TRBD1 (5 bases). V lost 4 bases and J 4 bases, leaving 10 bases between the germline ends. CDR3 length: 13 amino acids. Germline V lookup: CDR1 MNHEY, CDR2 SMNVEV (reference sequence). For the CDR3, the DNA is TGTGCCAGCAGTTCACCGGGGACCTATGGCTACACCTTC. This sequence encodes CASSSPGTYGYTF.

The rearrangement links TRBV20-1 to TRBJ1-5; a possible D gene is TRBD1 (6 bases). Germline V lookup: CDR1 DFQATT, CDR2 SNEGSKA (reference sequence). Trimming cost V 1 base and J 3 bases, with 13 bases left between them. The CDR3 spans 15 residues. This chain's CDR3 is CSARGRDNPNQPQHF. CDR3 nucleotide sequence: TGCAGTGCTAGAGGCAGGGACAACCCCAATCAGCCCCAGCATTTT.

CDR3: CASAGDWGLYEQYF. The CDR3 nucleotides read TGTGCCAGCGCAGGGGACTGGGGGCTCTACGAGCAGTACTTC. This sequence joins TRBV12-3 or TRBV12-4 and TRBJ2-7; D might be TRBD1 or TRBD2, each matching 6 bases. This CDR3 contains 14 residues. The V end was cut by 8 bases, the J end by 3 bases, with 17 bases between.

The chain is built from TRBV7-2 and TRBJ1-2; TRBD1 is a possible D gene (6 bases). The V gene's germline CDR1 is SGHTA and CDR2 FQGNSA. The CDR3 consists of 15 residues. The V gene lost 4 bases and the J gene lost 8 bases, with 20 bases spanning the gap. In DNA form, the CDR3 reads TGTGCCAGCAGCTACCTCAATGGAGGGGGGGAAGGCTACACCTTC. Its translation is CASSYLNGGGEGYTF. Variable domain in full (rest from reference TRBV7-2 and TRBJ1-2): GAGVSQSPSNKVTEKGKDVELRCDPISGHTALYWYRQSLGQGLEFLIYFQGNSAPDKSGLPSDRFSAERTGGSVSTLTIQRTQQEDSAVYLCASSYLNGGGEGYTFGSGTRLTVV.

Only a few counts were recorded for this clonotype. V is TRBV7-2 and J is TRBJ1-4; TRBD1 is a possible D gene (5 bases). The CDR3 totals 15 residues. Trimming took off 1 base at V and 3 bases at J, with 9 bases between the two ends. Germline V lookup: CDR1 SGHTA, CDR2 FQGNSA. The CDR3 spells CASSLVSGANEKLFF. CDR3 coding DNA: TGTGCCAGCAGCTTAGTTTCGGGGGCTAATGAAAAACTGTTTTTT.

This clonotype has a handful of counts. V gene TRBV7-6 combines with J gene TRBJ2-2; maybe TRBD1 (5 bases). V lost 10 bases to trimming and J lost 3 bases, with 9 bases between them. Germline CDR1 is SGHVS and CDR2 is FNYEAQ. The CDR3 spans 12 residues. CDR3 sequence (DNA): TGTGCCACCATAGGGGACACCGGGGAGCTGTTTTTT. It translates to CATIGDTGELFF.

The V call is TRBV6-1, the J call TRBJ1-1, with a possible D match to TRBD1 (5 bases). The CDR3 sequence is 14 residues long. V lost 7 bases and J lost 4, with 16 bases in between. Per the germline V gene, CDR1 is MNHNS and CDR2 is SASEGT. The CDR3 region has the DNA TGTGCCAGCACCCCATTCGGCACAGGCACTGAAGCTTTCTTT. Encoded protein: CASTPFGTGTEAFF.

V and J are TRBV10-3 and TRBJ1-2, with D maybe TRBD1 (6 bases). The CDR3 is made up of 15 amino acids. V was pared by 6 bases and J by 6 bases, with 20 bases between. The V gene's germline CDR1 is ENHRY and CDR2 SYGVKD. As DNA, the CDR3 is TGTGCCATCAGCGGGGCTAGGGGGGAAGAGGATGGCTACACCTTC. It translates to CAISGARGEEDGYTF.

The table lists this clonotype with a few counts. V usage is TRBV4-3 and J usage is TRBJ1-5; 7 nucleotides match TRBD1. The CDR3 runs 15 residues. J gave up 6 bases and V 3 bases, and 8 bases lay outside the gene matches. Germline V lookup: CDR1 LGHNA, CDR2 YSLEER. Written as DNA, the CDR3 is TGCGCCAGCAGCCAGGCCGCAGGGGGGGGTCAGCCCCAGCATTTT. It codes for CASSQAAGGGQPQHF.

In its sample, this clonotype was seen once. The chain employs TRBV12-5 and TRBJ2-1; TRBD2 matches at 9 bases. This CDR3 spans 20 amino acids. Looked up from germline, CDR1 is LGHNT and CDR2 is FRNRAP. V shed 0 bases and J 6 bases; nucleotides not matched to a gene: 18. CDR3 DNA sequence: TGTGCTAGTGGTTTGGTCCAATGGGGGATGGGCGGGGGGGCAGGCAATGAGCAGTTCTTC. Amino acid sequence: CASGLVQWGMGGGAGNEQFF.

The chain uses TRBV2 and TRBJ2-2; D may correspond to TRBD1 or TRBD2 (5 bases each). Germline V gene data show CDR1 as SNHLY and CDR2 as FYNNEI. V was pared by 0 bases and J by 6 bases, with 11 bases between. This CDR3 contains 15 residues. CDR3 residues: CASSEAKGRAGELFF. The CDR3 bases are TGTGCCAGCAGTGAAGCCAAGGGACGGGCCGGGGAGCTGTTTTTT.

This chain connects TRBV27 to TRBJ1-2; D might be TRBD1 (5 bases). This CDR3 is built from 13 residues. The germline CDR1 and CDR2 sequences are MNHEY and SMNVEV (reference sequence). Trimming took off 5 bases at V and 7 bases at J, with 14 bases between the two ends. The CDR3 DNA reads as TGTGCCAGCAGTCCGTACCTGGGGACTGGCTACACCTTC. Translation gives CASSPYLGTGYTF.